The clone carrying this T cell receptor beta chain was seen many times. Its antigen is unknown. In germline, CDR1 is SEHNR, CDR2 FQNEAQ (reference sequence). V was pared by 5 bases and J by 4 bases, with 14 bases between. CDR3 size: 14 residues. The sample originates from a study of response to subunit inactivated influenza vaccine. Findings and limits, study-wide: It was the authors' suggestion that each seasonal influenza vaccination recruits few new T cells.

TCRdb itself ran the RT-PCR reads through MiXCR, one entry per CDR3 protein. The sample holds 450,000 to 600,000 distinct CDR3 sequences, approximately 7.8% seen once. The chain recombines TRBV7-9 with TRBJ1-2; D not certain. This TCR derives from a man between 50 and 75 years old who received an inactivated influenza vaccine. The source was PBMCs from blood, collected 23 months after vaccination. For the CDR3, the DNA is TGTGCCAGCAGCCCCCCTTCGGCCTCCTATGGCTACACCTTC. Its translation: CASSPPSASYGYTF.